This T cell receptor (beta chain) stems from a study of spatial heterogeneity in lung cancer. TCRdb reprocessed the 5' RACE reads via MiXCR and lists one record per CDR3 protein. Of 25,000 to 35,000 distinct CDR3 sequences listed, 5% to 5.5% are singletons. Time point indicated: blood at routine non-recurrence follow-up after resection. This clonotype was observed many times. Its matching antigen is unknown. Study-wide results and caveats: Compared with follow-up, resection was when ubiquitous expanded tumor TCRs appeared in blood more.

Material: PBMCs, obtained at follow-up. The TCR sequence derives from a female donor with early-stage non-small cell lung cancer.

This CDR3 reads CASSSGVGQPQHF. The CDR3 nucleotides read TGTGCCAGCAGCTCAGGGGTGGGGCAGCCCCAGCATTTT. The V and J genes are TRBV7-2 and TRBJ1-5, with D maybe TRBD1 (6 bases). Deletions cut 4 bases from V and 7 bases from J, with 11 bases between. Germline V gene data show CDR1 as SGHTA and CDR2 as FQGNSA. The CDR3 covers 13 residues.